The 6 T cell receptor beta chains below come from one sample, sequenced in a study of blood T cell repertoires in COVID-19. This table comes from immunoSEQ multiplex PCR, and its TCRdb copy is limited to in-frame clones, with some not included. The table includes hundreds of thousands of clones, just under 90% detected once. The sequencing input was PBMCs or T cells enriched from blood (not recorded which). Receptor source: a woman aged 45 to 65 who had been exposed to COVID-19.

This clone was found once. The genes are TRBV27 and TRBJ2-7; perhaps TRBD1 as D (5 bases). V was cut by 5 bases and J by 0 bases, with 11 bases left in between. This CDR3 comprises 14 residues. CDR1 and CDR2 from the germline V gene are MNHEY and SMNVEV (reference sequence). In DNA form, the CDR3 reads TGTGCCAGCAGTCTCCGACAGAGCTCCTACGAGCAGTACTTC. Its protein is CASSLRQSSYEQYF.

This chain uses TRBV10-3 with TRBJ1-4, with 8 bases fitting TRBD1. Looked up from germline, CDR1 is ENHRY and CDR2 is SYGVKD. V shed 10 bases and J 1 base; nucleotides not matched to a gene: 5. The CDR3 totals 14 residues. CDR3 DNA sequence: TGTGCCACTCATACAGGGGGAACTAATGAAAAACTGTTTTTT. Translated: CATHTGGTNEKLFF.

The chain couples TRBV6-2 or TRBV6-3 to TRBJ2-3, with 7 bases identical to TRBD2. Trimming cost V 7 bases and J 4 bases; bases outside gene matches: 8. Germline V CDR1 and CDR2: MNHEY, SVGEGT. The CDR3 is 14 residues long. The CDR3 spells CASTPLGGSDTQYF. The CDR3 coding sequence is TGTGCCAGCACCCCCCTCGGGGGGTCAGATACGCAGTATTTT.

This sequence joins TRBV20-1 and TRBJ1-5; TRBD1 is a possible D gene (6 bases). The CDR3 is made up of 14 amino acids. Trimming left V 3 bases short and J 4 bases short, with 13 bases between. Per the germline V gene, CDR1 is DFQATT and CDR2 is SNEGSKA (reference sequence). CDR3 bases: TGCAGTGCTAGTACTTTACAGGGAAATCAGCCCCAGCATTTT. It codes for CSASTLQGNQPQHF.

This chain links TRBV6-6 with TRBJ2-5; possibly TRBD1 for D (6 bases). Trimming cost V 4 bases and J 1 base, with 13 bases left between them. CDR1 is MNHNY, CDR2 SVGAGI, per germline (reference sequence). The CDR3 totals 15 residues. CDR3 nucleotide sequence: TGTGCCAGCAGTTTACAGGGACGAGTCCAAGAGACCCAGTACTTC. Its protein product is CASSLQGRVQETQYF.

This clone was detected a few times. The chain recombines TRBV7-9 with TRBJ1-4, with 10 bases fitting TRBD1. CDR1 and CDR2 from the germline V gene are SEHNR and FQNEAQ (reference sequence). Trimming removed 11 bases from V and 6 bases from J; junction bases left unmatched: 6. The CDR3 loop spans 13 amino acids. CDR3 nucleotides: TGTGCCTCCTCCGGGACAGGGGATGAAAAACTGTTTTTT. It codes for CASSGTGDEKLFF.